The 6 T cell receptor beta chains below all came from one sample that was sequenced in a study of neoadjuvant anti-PD-1 for oral cavity cancer. The time point here: after neoadjuvant nivolumab, at surgical resection. Some clones are missing from TCRdb's copy, which holds only in-frame ones; the method was immunoSEQ multiplex PCR. The sample carries about 42,000 clones, 65% to 80% recorded once. The material sequenced was PBMCs, taken after nivolumab (anti-PD-1) treatment. Receptors were obtained from a person aged 35-79 years with oral cavity squamous cell carcinoma.

The chain carries TRBV2 and TRBJ2-3; 9 bases line up with TRBD1. Germline-derived CDR1 and CDR2 are SNHLY and FYNNEI. J lost 5 bases, V lost 7 bases, and 10 bases had no gene match. This CDR3 region has 15 residues. CDR3 DNA sequence: TGTGCCAGCACTTTTCGGACAGGGGCGGGAGATACGCAGTATTTT. Translation: CASTFRTGAGDTQYF. The full variable domain, its missing parts supplied by reference TRBV2 and TRBJ2-3, is EPEVTQTPSHQVTQMGQEVILRCVPISNHLYFYWYRQILGQKVEFLVSFYNNEISEKSEIFDDQFSVERPDGSNFTLKIRSTKLEDSAMYFCASTFRTGAGDTQYFGPGTRLTVL.

V and J are TRBV29-1 and TRBJ2-2, with TRBD1 matching over 8 bases. V was clipped by 6 bases and J by 1 base; unmatched bases: 7. Germline-derived CDR1 and CDR2 are SQVTM and ANQGSEA. CDR3 size: 15 residues. The CDR3 DNA reads as TGCAGCGTCCAAGGGACAGGCGAGAACACCGGGGAGCTGTTTTTT. Translation gives CSVQGTGENTGELFF.

V and J are TRBV29-1 and TRBJ2-1, with 9 bases lining up with TRBD2. Trimming at V came to 1 base and at J to 4 bases, leaving 2 bases not matched to a gene. The CDR3 length is 14 residues. Germline CDR1 and CDR2: SQVTM and ANQGSEA. CDR3 protein: CSVEGAGGYNEQFF. In nucleotides, the CDR3 is TGCAGCGTTGAAGGTGCGGGGGGGTACAATGAGCAGTTCTTC.

This clone was counted a few times. The chain employs TRBV5-6 and TRBJ2-3, with D possibly being TRBD1 or TRBD2 (5 bases each). The CDR3 is 16 amino acids. V was shortened by 4 bases and J by 9 bases, with 24 bases between the two germline ends. Germline V gene sequence: CDR1 SGHDT, CDR2 YYEEEE. The CDR3 here is CASSHEGPRALQTQYF. For the CDR3, the DNA is TGTGCCAGCAGCCATGAGGGGCCTCGGGCCCTGCAGACGCAGTATTTT.

The chain employs TRBV27 and TRBJ1-1, with D possibly TRBD1 on 6 matching bases. Germline CDR1 reads MNHEY; CDR2 reads SMNVEV (reference sequence). V lost 3 bases and J 11 bases, leaving 16 bases between the germline ends. This CDR3 has 13 residues. The CDR3 here is CASSFWDMGPAFF. The DNA for the CDR3 is TGTGCCAGCAGTTTCTGGGACATGGGGCCGGCTTTCTTT.

The chain joins TRBV9 to TRBJ2-1, with 9 bases aligning to TRBD2. Trimming cost V 4 bases and J 5 bases; bases outside gene matches: 7. CDR1 is SGDLS and CDR2 is YYNGEE in the germline V gene. This CDR3 is built from 15 residues. The DNA of the CDR3 is TGTGCCAGCAGCCTTCAGCGGGAGGTAAACAATGAGCAGTTCTTC. This gives the protein CASSLQREVNNEQFF.